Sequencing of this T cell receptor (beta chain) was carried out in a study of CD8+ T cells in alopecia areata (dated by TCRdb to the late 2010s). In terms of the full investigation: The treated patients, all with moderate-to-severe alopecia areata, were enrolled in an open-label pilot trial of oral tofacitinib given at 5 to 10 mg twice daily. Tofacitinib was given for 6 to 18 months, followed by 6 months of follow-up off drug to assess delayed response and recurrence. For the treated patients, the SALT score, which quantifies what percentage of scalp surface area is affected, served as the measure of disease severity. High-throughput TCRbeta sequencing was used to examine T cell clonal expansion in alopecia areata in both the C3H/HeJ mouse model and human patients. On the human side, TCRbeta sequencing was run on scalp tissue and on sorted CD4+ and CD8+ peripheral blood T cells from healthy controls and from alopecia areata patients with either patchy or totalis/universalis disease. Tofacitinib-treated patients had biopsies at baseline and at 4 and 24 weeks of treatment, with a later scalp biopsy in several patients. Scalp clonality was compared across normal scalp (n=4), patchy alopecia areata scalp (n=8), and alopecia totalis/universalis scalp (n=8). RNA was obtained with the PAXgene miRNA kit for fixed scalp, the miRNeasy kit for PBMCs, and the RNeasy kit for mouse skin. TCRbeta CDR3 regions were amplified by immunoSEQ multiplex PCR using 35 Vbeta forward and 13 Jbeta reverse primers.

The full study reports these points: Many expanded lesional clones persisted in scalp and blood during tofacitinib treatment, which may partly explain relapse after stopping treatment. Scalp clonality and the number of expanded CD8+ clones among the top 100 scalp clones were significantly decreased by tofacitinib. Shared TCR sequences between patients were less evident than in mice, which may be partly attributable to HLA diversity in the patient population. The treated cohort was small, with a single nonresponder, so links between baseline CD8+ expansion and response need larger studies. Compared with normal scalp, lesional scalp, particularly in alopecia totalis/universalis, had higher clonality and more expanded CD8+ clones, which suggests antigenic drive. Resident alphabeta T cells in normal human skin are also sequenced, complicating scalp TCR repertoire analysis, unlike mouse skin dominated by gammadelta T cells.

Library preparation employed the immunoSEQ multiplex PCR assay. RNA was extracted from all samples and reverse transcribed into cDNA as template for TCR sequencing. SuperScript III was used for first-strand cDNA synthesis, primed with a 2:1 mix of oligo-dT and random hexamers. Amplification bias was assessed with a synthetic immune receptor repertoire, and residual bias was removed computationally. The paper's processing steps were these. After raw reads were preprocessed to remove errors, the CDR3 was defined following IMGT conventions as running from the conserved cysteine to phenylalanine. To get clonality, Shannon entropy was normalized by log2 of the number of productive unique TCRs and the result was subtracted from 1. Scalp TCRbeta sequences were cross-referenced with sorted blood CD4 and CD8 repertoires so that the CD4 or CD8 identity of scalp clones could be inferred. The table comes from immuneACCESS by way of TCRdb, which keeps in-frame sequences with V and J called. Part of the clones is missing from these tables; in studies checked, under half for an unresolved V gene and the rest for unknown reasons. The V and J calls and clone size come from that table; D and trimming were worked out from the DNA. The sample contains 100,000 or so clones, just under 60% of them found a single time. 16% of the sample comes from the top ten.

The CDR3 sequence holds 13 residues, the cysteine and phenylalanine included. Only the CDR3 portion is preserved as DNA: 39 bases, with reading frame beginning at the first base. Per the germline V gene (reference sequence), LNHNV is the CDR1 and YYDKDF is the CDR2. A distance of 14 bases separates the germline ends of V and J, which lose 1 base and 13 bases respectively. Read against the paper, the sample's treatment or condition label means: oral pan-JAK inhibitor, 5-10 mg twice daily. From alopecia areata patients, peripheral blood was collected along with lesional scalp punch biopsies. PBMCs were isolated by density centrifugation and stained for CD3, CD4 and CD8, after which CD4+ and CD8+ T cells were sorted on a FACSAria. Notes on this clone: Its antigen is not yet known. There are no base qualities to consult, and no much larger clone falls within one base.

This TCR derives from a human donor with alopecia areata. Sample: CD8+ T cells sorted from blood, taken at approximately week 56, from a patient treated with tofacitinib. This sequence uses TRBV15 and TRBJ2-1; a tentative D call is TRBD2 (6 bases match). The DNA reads TGTGCCACCAGCAGAGGAGGACGGCGGGACCAGTTCTTC. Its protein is CATSRGGRRDQFF.